The 23 T cell receptor beta chains presented below share a single source sample, sequenced in a study of metastatic and nonmetastatic thyroid tumors. Among the patients, none had received any treatment before thyroid surgery. TCRdb re-called clones via MiXCR from the PCR reads. The data hold about 30,000 clones, with about 25% observed a single time. Sequencing input: blood. These receptors were collected from a female donor with papillary thyroid cancer or a benign thyroid nodule (not recorded which). Some clones in this sample may be carry-over from other donors' samples.

This clone came up many times. V gene TRBV18 combines with J gene TRBJ2-7, with D possibly matching TRBD1 (6 bases). Germline lookup yields CDR1 KGHSH and CDR2 LQKENI. V lost 2 bases and J lost 5, with 13 bases in between. The length of the CDR3 is 14 residues. CDR3 protein: CASSPASRGNEQYF. The CDR3 DNA reads TGTGCCAGCTCACCAGCCAGTAGGGGGAACGAGCAGTACTTC.

The genes are TRBV28 and TRBJ1-2; D not certain. Germline loops: CDR1 MDHEN, CDR2 SYDVKM. This CDR3 has 14 residues. V gave up 7 bases and J gave up 8 bases, with 20 bases separating them. The CDR3 here is CASITPPRRRGYTF. The CDR3 coding sequence is TGTGCCAGCATTACACCACCCCGGCGGCGGGGCTACACCTTC.

The V call is TRBV9, the J call TRBJ2-7; D gene ambiguous. V lost 0 bases, J lost 2 bases, and 15 bases lay in between. The CDR3 is made up of 16 amino acids. The germline gives CDR1 SGDLS, CDR2 YYNGEE. The CDR3 region has the DNA TGTGCCAGCAGCGTAGCTTTCTACAGTAGGGCCTACGAGCAGTACTTC. The encoded protein is CASSVAFYSRAYEQYF.

This clone appeared a few times. V and J are TRBV12-3 or TRBV12-4 and TRBJ2-1; D gene unclear. This CDR3 comprises 11 residues. Between the trimmed V and J ends, which lost 7 bases and 13 bases, there was a span of 14 bases. The CDR3 sequence: CASNSLGDQFF. The CDR3 DNA reads TGTGCCAGCAATTCCCTAGGCGATCAGTTCTTC.

This clone was observed many times. V gene TRBV9 combines with J gene TRBJ2-3; 15 bases map to TRBD2. V gave up 2 bases and J gave up 6 bases; unmatched junction bases: 4. Per the germline V gene, CDR1 is SGDLS and CDR2 is YYNGEE. This CDR3 is built from 16 residues. The chain's CDR3 is CASSVGLAGGFDTQYF. In nucleotides, the CDR3 is TGTGCCAGCAGCGTCGGACTAGCGGGAGGGTTCGATACGCAGTATTTT. Full variable domain (outside the CDR3, taken from reference TRBV9 and TRBJ2-3): DSGVTQTPKHLITATGQRVTLRCSPRSGDLSVYWYQQSLDQGLQFLIQYYNGEERAKGNILERFSAQQFPDLHSELNLSSLELGDSALYFCASSVGLAGGFDTQYFGPGTRLTVL.

With respect to this clone: Because the CDR3's place on the DNA is in doubt, the DNA is left out and the CDR3 is given as listed by TCRdb. The rearrangement uses TRBV11-2 and TRBJ2-7; TRBD1 is the table's D call, not checked against the DNA. The germline V gene encodes CDR1 SGHAT and CDR2 FQNNGV. The CDR3 numbers 17 amino acids, ends counted. CDR3 protein: CASSLDLWRGIGDEQYF.

This clone was observed at least ten times. The chain has TRBV11-2 and TRBJ2-7; 8 bases align to TRBD2. This CDR3 spans 15 amino acids. With V trimmed by 1 base and J by 2 bases, 4 bases remained unmatched. The germline gives CDR1 SGHAT, CDR2 FQNNGV. CDR3 in amino acids: CASSLGSGSTYEQYF. The CDR3 DNA follows: TGTGCCAGCAGCTTAGGAAGCGGGAGTACCTACGAGCAGTACTTC.

Worth noting for this clone: Sequence at one end of the junction differs from germline and may be a read error. Additional DNA sequences in this sample encode the identical CDR3. In DNA, the CDR3 is TGTGCCAGCAGTCCGGGACAGATGAACACTGAAGCCTTCTTT. Translation gives CASSPGQMNTEAFF. The chain joins TRBV3-1 to TRBJ1-1; 7 bases are a match to TRBD1. Germline-derived CDR1 and CDR2 are LGHDT and YNNKEL (reference sequence). This CDR3 spans 14 amino acids.

Ten or more counts support this clone. The chain is built from TRBV7-6 and TRBJ2-2, with TRBD2 identical over 13 bases. Germline trimming cut 6 bases from V and 5 bases from J; bases unmatched to any gene: 12. The CDR3 is 18 residues long. Per germline, CDR1 SGHVS and CDR2 FNYEAQ. The CDR3 region is CASRQGLAGSSATGELFF. As DNA, the CDR3 is TGTGCCAGCAGACAGGGACTAGCGGGATCCTCGGCGACCGGGGAGCTGTTTTTT. The full variable domain, in which reference TRBV7-6 and TRBJ2-2 provide the parts outside the CDR3, is GAGVSQSPRYKVTKRGQDVALRCDPISGHVSLYWYRQALGQGPEFLTYFNYEAQQDKSGLPNDRFSAERPEGSISTLTIQRTEQRDSAMYRCASRQGLAGSSATGELFFGEGSRLTVL.

This clone was counted ten times or more. The chain is built from TRBV5-6 and TRBJ2-5; D perhaps matches TRBD2 (6 bases). The CDR3 runs to 14 residues. The V end was cut by 4 bases, the J end by 4 bases, with 14 bases between. The germline V gene encodes CDR1 SGHDT and CDR2 YYEEEE. CDR3 loop: CASSRIGGGETQYF. The CDR3 region has the DNA TGTGCCAGCAGCCGTATCGGGGGTGGAGAGACCCAGTACTTC.

This clone was recorded many times. V gene TRBV28 combines with J gene TRBJ2-7; D unclear. Germline V gene sequence: CDR1 MDHEN, CDR2 SYDVKM. This CDR3 spans 12 amino acids. Trimming cost V 6 bases and J 7 bases, with 13 bases left between them. The CDR3: CASSTEATEQYF. The CDR3, as DNA: TGTGCCAGCAGCACGGAAGCTACAGAGCAGTACTTC.

V and J are TRBV5-5 and TRBJ2-7, with 12 bases matching TRBD2. The ends lost 2 bases at V and 7 bases at J; junction bases unmatched: 7. CDR3 length: 15 amino acids. Germline V lookup: CDR1 SGHKS, CDR2 YYEKEE (reference sequence). CDR3 sequence: CASSFRLAGVEEQYF. Written as DNA, the CDR3 is TGTGCCAGCAGCTTTCGACTAGCGGGAGTCGAAGAGCAGTACTTC.

The J gene is TRBJ2-2, the V gene TRBV5-6, with unresolved D. Germline values: CDR1 SGHDT, CDR2 YYEEEE. CDR3 length: 13 amino acids. Trimming removed 3 bases at V and 6 bases at J, with 9 bases between. CDR3 DNA: TGTGCCAGCAGCTCGTACGCCGCCGGGGAGCTGTTTTTT. It encodes CASSSYAAGELFF.

This clone was seen many times. Other DNA sequences in the same sample also yield this CDR3. The chain is built from TRBV10-1 and TRBJ2-4, with 12 bases fitting TRBD2. The CDR3 totals 13 residues. The trim removed 0 bases at V and 13 bases at J, leaving 1 base unmatched. Germline values: CDR1 WNHNN, CDR2 SYGVQD (reference sequence). CDR3 sequence reads: CASSESGLAGQYF. CDR3 coding DNA: TGCGCCAGCAGTGAGTCGGGACTAGCGGGCCAGTACTTC.

The V gene is TRBV9, the J gene TRBJ2-7; D gene ambiguous. CDR1 is SGDLS and CDR2 is YYNGEE in the germline V gene. The CDR3 contains 14 residues. Between the trimmed V and J ends, which lost 10 bases and 0 bases, there was a span of 17 bases. The chain's CDR3 is CARSVGSSSYEQYF. CDR3 DNA: TGTGCCCGGAGCGTAGGTAGTAGCTCCTACGAGCAGTACTTC. The whole variable domain, filled in from reference TRBV9 and TRBJ2-7, reads DSGVTQTPKHLITATGQRVTLRCSPRSGDLSVYWYQQSLDQGLQFLIQYYNGEERAKGNILERFSAQQFPDLHSELNLSSLELGDSALYFCARSVGSSSYEQYFGPGTRLTVT.

This clone was seen more than once but under ten times. The chain combines TRBV28 with TRBJ2-3, with 10 bases that match TRBD2. Germline CDR1 MDHEN, CDR2 SYDVKM. This CDR3 region has 17 residues. V shed 5 bases and J 4 bases; nucleotides not matched to a gene: 12. DNA of the CDR3: TGTGCCAGCAGTCCCTGGACTAGCGGATTAGCTTCAGATACGCAGTATTTT. It encodes CASSPWTSGLASDTQYF.

The sample holds many counts of this clone. The chain carries TRBV24-1 and TRBJ2-5; unclear D gene. Trimming removed 3 bases from V and 2 bases from J, with 6 bases in between. This CDR3 contains 13 residues. CDR1 is KGHDR, CDR2 SFDVKD, per germline. CDR3 bases: TGTGCCACCAGTGATGGTTCTCAAGAGACCCAGTACTTC. This codes for CATSDGSQETQYF.

This clone was observed many times. The rearrangement links TRBV27 to TRBJ1-5, with D tentatively TRBD1 (5 bases). V lost 0 bases and J lost 3, with 6 bases in between. The CDR3 spans 14 residues. Germline CDR1 is MNHEY and CDR2 is SMNVEV (reference sequence). CDR3 coding DNA: TGTGCCAGCAGTTTATCGGACAACAATCAGCCCCAGCATTTT. Its translation is CASSLSDNNQPQHF.

This clone was seen repeatedly, ten times or more. The chain links TRBV14 to TRBJ2-7; D uncertain. CDR3 length: 12 residues. V lost 5 bases to trimming and J lost 0 bases, with 5 bases between them. CDR1 is SGHDN and CDR2 is FVKESK in the germline V gene. The chain's CDR3 is CASSFYSYEQYF. CDR3 nucleotides: TGTGCCAGCAGCTTCTACTCCTACGAGCAGTACTTC.

The count of this clone is one. One junction end does not reproduce the germline sequence, and a read error may be involved. The rearrangement uses TRBV5-1 and TRBJ1-1; 7 nucleotides align to TRBD1. CDR1 SGHRS and CDR2 YFSETQ come from the germline V gene. This CDR3 spans 14 amino acids. The CDR3 DNA sequence: TGCGCCAGCAGCCTGAATACAGGGGAGACCGAAGCTTTCTTC. This encodes CASSLNTGETEAFF.

This chain connects TRBV15 to TRBJ2-5, with TRBD2 identical over 7 bases. Trimming removed 0 bases from V and 8 bases from J; junction bases left unmatched: 15. There are 17 residues in the CDR3. Looked up from germline, CDR1 is LNHNV and CDR2 is YYDKDF (reference sequence). The CDR3 sequence is CATSRDLVGRERDTQYF. The CDR3 DNA reads as TGTGCCACCAGCAGAGATCTGGTGGGGCGGGAGCGGGACACCCAGTACTTC.

This chain links TRBV11-1 with TRBJ2-7; 16 bases align to TRBD2. The CDR3 is 19 residues long. V shed 5 bases and J 3 bases; nucleotides not matched to a gene: 13. The germline CDR1 and CDR2 sequences are SGHAT and FQDESV (reference sequence). CDR3 protein: CASSTSGTSGRGSYYEQYF. CDR3 bases: TGTGCCAGCAGCACCTCCGGGACTAGCGGGAGGGGTAGCTACTACGAGCAGTACTTC. Complete variable domain (other parts from reference TRBV11-1 and TRBJ2-7): EAEVAQSPRYKITEKSQAVAFWCDPISGHATLYWYRQILGQGPELLVQFQDESVVDDSQLPKDRFSAERLKGVDSTLKIQPAELGDSAMYLCASSTSGTSGRGSYYEQYFGPGTRLTVT.

The table lists this clone with a few counts. A much larger clone differs by one base, so this may be a read error. The same CDR3 also results from other DNA sequences found in this sample. This CDR3 reads CSVRGAMPLQETQYF. Here the CDR3 DNA reads TGCAGCGTTCGTGGGGCTATGCCCCTCCAAGAGACCCAGTACTTC. The rearrangement uses TRBV29-1 and TRBJ2-5; maybe TRBD1 (5 bases). The CDR3 spans 15 residues. Trimming took 5 bases from V and 1 from J, leaving 17 bases between them. Germline CDR1 is SQVTM and CDR2 is ANQGSEA.